These 32 T cell receptor beta chains originate from one sample sequenced in a study of untreated major depressive disorder. The assay was immunoSEQ multiplex PCR, and TCRdb's table has in-frame clones only and misses some. The repertoire includes tens of thousands of clones, roughly 90% of them detected once, and around 0.5% sits in the top ten. Sequenced input: CD4+ T cells from PBMCs. These TCRs come from a woman in her forties in good health.

V is TRBV27 and J is TRBJ2-2, with D hard to call. With 6 bases removed from V and 5 bases from J, the gap between germline ends came to 19 bases. The germline V gene encodes CDR1 MNHEY and CDR2 SMNVEV (reference sequence). This CDR3 has 16 amino acids. CDR3 in amino acids: CASRALRLEPTGELFF. DNA of the CDR3: TGTGCCAGCAGGGCCCTCCGGCTAGAGCCAACCGGGGAGCTGTTTTTT.

The J gene is TRBJ2-3, the V gene TRBV20-1, with no clear D. Trimming took 0 bases from V and 6 from J, leaving 1 base between them. Germline loops: CDR1 DFQATT, CDR2 SNEGSKA (reference sequence). The CDR3 runs 10 residues. The CDR3 reads CSARDDTQYF. The CDR3 DNA sequence: TGCAGTGCTAGAGATGATACGCAGTATTTT.

This sequence joins TRBV4-1 and TRBJ2-3, with 8 bases fitting TRBD1. J lost 2 bases, V lost 3 bases, and 13 bases had no gene match. This CDR3 has 18 amino acids. Germline V CDR1 and CDR2: MGHRA, YSYEKL. Here the CDR3 reads CASSQGTGLSPYTDTQYF. The CDR3 nucleotides are TGCGCCAGCAGCCAGGGGACAGGTCTCTCGCCATACACAGATACGCAGTATTTT.

V and J are TRBV5-1 and TRBJ1-6, with a tentative D call TRBD1 (5 bases). Germline CDR1 SGHRS, CDR2 YFSETQ. Trimming took off 4 bases at V and 0 bases at J, with 14 bases between the two ends. The CDR3 runs to 17 residues. The CDR3 region has the DNA TGCGCCAGCAGCACCGGGGCCCTCAGCTCCTATAATTCACCCCTCCACTTT. This sequence encodes CASSTGALSSYNSPLHF.

V usage is TRBV7-9 and J usage is TRBJ2-5; 13 bases align to TRBD2. Looked up from germline, CDR1 is SEHNR and CDR2 is FQNEAQ (reference sequence). The CDR3 is 18 residues long. V was pared by 6 bases and J by 4 bases, with 14 bases of the junction left unmatched. The CDR3 bases are TGTGCCAGCAGTCGGGTACCGAGACTAGCGGGGGGAACAGAGACCCAGTACTTC. Translated, it gives CASSRVPRLAGGTETQYF.

This chain uses TRBV7-9 with TRBJ2-3; the D gene could be TRBD1 or TRBD2 (6 bases each). This CDR3 is built from 13 residues. Germline V gene sequence: CDR1 SEHNR, CDR2 FQNEAQ (reference sequence). V was trimmed by 5 bases and J by 4 bases, leaving 10 bases between them. Here the CDR3 reads CASSPGAADTQYF. The CDR3 bases are TGTGCCAGCAGCCCGGGGGCCGCAGATACGCAGTATTTT.

This rearrangement joins TRBV11-2 to TRBJ1-3; D remains ambiguous. Deletions cut 4 bases from V and 0 bases from J, with 7 bases between. The germline V gene has CDR1 SGHAT and CDR2 FQNNGV. The length of the CDR3 is 14 residues. CDR3 in DNA: TGTGCCAGCAGCTCCAGGCTCTCTGGAAACACCATATATTTT. Amino acid sequence: CASSSRLSGNTIYF.

CDR3 residues: CASSPTSLTQYF. The CDR3 DNA follows: TGTGCCAGCAGCCCAACTAGTTTGACCCAGTACTTC. The rearrangement uses TRBV11-2 and TRBJ2-5; tentative D call: TRBD2 (5 bases). The length of the CDR3 is 12 residues. The germline V gene has CDR1 SGHAT and CDR2 FQNNGV. The V end was cut by 5 bases, the J end by 7 bases, with 11 bases between.

As concerns this clone: The identical CDR3 is also encoded by other nucleotide sequences in the sample. DNA of the CDR3: TGTGCCAGCAGTGGACACTATGGCTACACCTTC. Translation: CASSGHYGYTF. The gene calls are TRBV6-1 and TRBJ1-2, with no clear D. CDR1 and CDR2 from the germline V gene are MNHNS and SASEGT. CDR3 size: 11 residues. V was trimmed by 4 bases and J by 3 bases, leaving 3 bases between them.

The chain is built from TRBV4-2 and TRBJ2-2; D unclear. The germline V gene has CDR1 LGHNA and CDR2 YNFKEQ. The CDR3 contains 13 residues. V lost 2 bases and J lost 7, with 8 bases in between. CDR3 coding DNA: TGTGCCAGCAGCCAATCCGTTGGCGGGGAGCTGTTTTTT. It is translated as CASSQSVGGELFF.

V and J are TRBV10-3 and TRBJ1-2; D not certain. The V end lost 3 bases, the J end lost 4 bases, and 6 bases lay between the germline ends. This CDR3 contains 12 residues. Looked up from germline, CDR1 is ENHRY and CDR2 is SYGVKD. CDR3 amino acids: CAISDSSYGYTF. The CDR3 bases are TGTGCCATCAGTGACAGTTCCTATGGCTACACCTTC.

The genes are TRBV19 and TRBJ1-2; 9 nucleotides agree with TRBD1. Germline CDR1 is LNHDA and CDR2 is SQIVND (reference sequence). V lost 6 bases to trimming and J lost 4 bases; unmatched junction nucleotides: 9. This CDR3 comprises 15 residues. CDR3 DNA: TGTGCCAGTAGCACGGGACAGGGCTTTTCCTATGGCTACACCTTC. As protein: CASSTGQGFSYGYTF.

The chain combines TRBV23-1 with TRBJ1-5; 10 nucleotides line up with TRBD1. TRBV23-1 is reported as an ORF; its role is uncertain. The CDR3 runs to 17 residues. The CDR3 DNA sequence: TGCGACTGGGACAGGGGCTCTAAGGAAGGATTTAATCAGCCCCAGCATTTT. It encodes CDWDRGSKEGFNQPQHF.

The chain joins TRBV7-9 to TRBJ2-5; D possibly corresponds to TRBD2 (6 bases). The CDR3 totals 14 residues. The V and J ends lost 5 bases and 1 base respectively, with 11 bases between them. Germline-derived CDR1 and CDR2 are SEHNR and FQNEAQ (reference sequence). CDR3 bases: TGTGCCAGCAGCGGAGGGACTTCCCAAGAGACCCAGTACTTC. This codes for CASSGGTSQETQYF.

V usage is TRBV6-6 and J usage is TRBJ1-4; D possibly corresponds to TRBD1 (6 bases). Per the germline V gene, CDR1 is MNHNY and CDR2 is SVGAGI (reference sequence). Trimming pared 5 bases from V and 1 base from J, leaving 8 bases between. The CDR3 spans 14 residues. Here the CDR3 reads CASSKGGTNEKLFF. The CDR3 DNA sequence: TGTGCCAGCAGTAAGGGGGGAACTAATGAAAAACTGTTTTTT.

The gene calls are TRBV28 and TRBJ2-1; 7 bases fit TRBD2. This CDR3 comprises 15 residues. Germline V gene sequence: CDR1 MDHEN, CDR2 SYDVKM. J gave up 6 bases and V 6 bases, and 11 bases lay outside the gene matches. The CDR3 region is CASRPLAEGTNEQFF. CDR3 nucleotide sequence: TGTGCCAGCAGGCCTCTAGCGGAGGGGACCAATGAGCAGTTCTTC.

The genes are TRBV7-3 and TRBJ2-1; D is possibly TRBD2 (5 bases). The germline V gene encodes CDR1 SGHTA and CDR2 FQGTGA. The CDR3 totals 14 residues. V lost 2 bases to trimming and J lost 8 bases, with 13 bases between them. The chain's CDR3 is CASSLASIPHEQFF. For the CDR3, the DNA is TGTGCCAGCAGCTTAGCTAGCATCCCCCATGAGCAGTTCTTC.

The V gene is TRBV29-1, the J gene TRBJ2-1, with 10 bases matching TRBD1. The CDR3 is 14 residues long. V lost 7 bases to trimming and J lost 4 bases; unmatched junction nucleotides: 7. In germline, CDR1 is SQVTM, CDR2 ANQGSEA. CDR3 DNA: TGCAGCGGCTCCGGGACAGGGGCATACAATGAGCAGTTCTTC. Its protein is CSGSGTGAYNEQFF.

This chain connects TRBV28 to TRBJ1-2, with 10 bases matching TRBD1. Germline V lookup: CDR1 MDHEN, CDR2 SYDVKM. With 4 bases clipped from V and 13 bases from J, the junction kept 12 bases outside the gene matches. This CDR3 has 14 residues. Here the CDR3 DNA reads TGTGCCAGCAGTTCTCCGGGTGGACAGGGGGTTATCACCTTC. Its protein product is CASSSPGGQGVITF.

V and J are TRBV5-6 and TRBJ1-1; D is undetermined. The CDR3 has 15 amino acids. The V end lost 0 bases, the J end lost 1 base, and 10 bases lay between the germline ends. The V gene's germline CDR1 is SGHDT and CDR2 YYEEEE. The CDR3 loop is CASSLVVTGNTEAFF. Written as DNA, the CDR3 is TGTGCCAGCAGCTTGGTAGTTACGGGGAACACTGAAGCTTTCTTT.

J is TRBJ1-3 and V is TRBV29-1; no clear D gene. This CDR3 comprises 14 residues. CDR1 and CDR2 from the germline V gene are SQVTM and ANQGSEA. V shed 5 bases and J shed 0 bases, with 11 bases lying between them. CDR3 region: CSVLPELSGNTIYF. As DNA, the CDR3 is TGCAGCGTTTTACCGGAGCTCTCTGGAAACACCATATATTTT.

The chain couples TRBV6-5 to TRBJ2-5, with 8 bases lining up with TRBD1. The CDR3 consists of 16 residues. CDR1 MNHEY and CDR2 SVGAGI come from the germline V gene. With 2 bases clipped from V and 5 bases from J, the junction kept 10 bases outside the gene matches. The DNA of the CDR3 is TGTGCCAGCAGTTACATCCCGCAGGGGGCAGGGGAGACCCAGTACTTC. Translating gives CASSYIPQGAGETQYF.

The chain joins TRBV6-1 to TRBJ2-7, with TRBD2 matching over 8 bases. The CDR3 is 14 amino acids. V dropped 6 bases and J dropped 2; count of bases not matched to a gene: 6. Germline CDR1 and CDR2: MNHNS and SASEGT. This CDR3 reads CASRERGPPYEQYV. CDR3 sequence (DNA): TGTGCCAGCAGGGAGCGGGGGCCCCCCTACGAGCAGTACGTC.

The CDR3 DNA follows: TGTGCCAGCAGCCCTACAGGGAGCTCCTATAATTCACCCCTCCACTTT. It specifies CASSPTGSSYNSPLHF. This chain links TRBV9 with TRBJ1-6, with D possibly TRBD1 on 6 matching bases. The germline V gene has CDR1 SGDLS and CDR2 YYNGEE. V shed 4 bases and J shed 0 bases, with 11 bases lying between them. The CDR3 has 16 residues.

The chain is built from TRBV9 and TRBJ2-4, with a tentative D call TRBD2 (6 bases). CDR3 length: 16 amino acids. Germline V lookup: CDR1 SGDLS, CDR2 YYNGEE. Trimming removed 0 bases at V and 3 bases at J, with 13 bases between. The CDR3 sequence is CASSVAGGLLKNIQYF. The DNA of the CDR3 is TGTGCCAGCAGCGTAGCCGGGGGACTCCTCAAAAACATTCAGTACTTC.

The chain is built from TRBV29-1 and TRBJ2-7; 11 bases are shared with TRBD2. CDR1 SQVTM and CDR2 ANQGSEA come from the germline V gene. V dropped 2 bases and J dropped 6; count of bases not matched to a gene: 12. This CDR3 is built from 16 residues. The CDR3, as DNA: TGCAGCGTTGAACCGACTAGCGGGAAGGCTTACGGCGAGCAGTACTTC. Translation gives CSVEPTSGKAYGEQYF.

The rearrangement joins TRBV27 to TRBJ1-4; D may be TRBD1 (5 bases). From germline, CDR1 is MNHEY and CDR2 SMNVEV (reference sequence). The CDR3 contains 22 residues. Trimming cost V 1 base and J 0 bases, with 27 bases left between them. The CDR3 nucleotides are TGTGCCAGCAGTTTATTTTGGTCGGGGACGTCTATGAACGGGGCAACTAATGAAAAACTGTTTTTT. Its translation: CASSLFWSGTSMNGATNEKLFF.

The chain couples TRBV18 to TRBJ2-3; D is unresolved. The ends were cut back, 2 bases at V and 5 bases at J, with 2 bases in the middle. The CDR3 consists of 11 residues. Germline V lookup: CDR1 KGHSH, CDR2 LQKENI. CDR3: CASSPGDTQYF. The DNA for the CDR3 is TGTGCCAGCTCACCAGGAGATACGCAGTATTTT. Full variable domain (missing parts from reference TRBV18 and TRBJ2-3): NAGVMQNPRHLVRRRGQEARLRCSPMKGHSHVYWYRQLPEEGLKFMVYLQKENIIDESGMPKERFSAEFPKEGPSILRIQQVVRGDSAAYFCASSPGDTQYFGPGTRLTVL.

The rearrangement uses TRBV7-9 and TRBJ1-6, with TRBD1 matching over 9 bases. The ends lost 5 bases at V and 9 bases at J; junction bases unmatched: 5. Germline loops: CDR1 SEHNR, CDR2 FQNEAQ (reference sequence). The CDR3 totals 14 residues. The CDR3 region has the DNA TGTGCCAGCAGCCCATGGACAGGGGCTTCACCCCTCCACTTT. This sequence encodes CASSPWTGASPLHF. Looking up the rest from reference TRBV7-9 and TRBJ1-6 gives the full variable domain: DTGVSQNPRHKITKRGQNVTFRCDPISEHNRLYWYRQTLGQGPEFLTYFQNEAQLEKSRLLSDRFSAERPKGSFSTLEIQRTEQGDSAMYLCASSPWTGASPLHFGNGTRLTVT.

Written as DNA, the CDR3 is TGTGCCAGTAGCGGACCCACCGGGCGGGAACTACTGGGCACCATATATTTT. This translates into CASSGPTGRELLGTIYF. The chain carries TRBV19 and TRBJ1-3; no clear D. Trimming cost V 6 bases and J 9 bases, with 27 bases left between them. Germline CDR1 and CDR2: LNHDA and SQIVND (reference sequence). The CDR3 covers 17 residues.

The chain combines TRBV5-1 with TRBJ1-4; D remains unclear. Between the trimmed V and J ends, which lost 3 bases and 5 bases, there was a span of 14 bases. This CDR3 comprises 15 residues. The V gene's germline CDR1 is SGHRS and CDR2 YFSETQ. The CDR3 is CASSSFSADNEKLFF. Here the CDR3 DNA reads TGCGCCAGCAGCTCCTTCTCAGCAGACAATGAAAAACTGTTTTTT.

The V gene is TRBV7-2, the J gene TRBJ1-2, with a weak D call TRBD1 (5 bases). The CDR3 has 15 amino acids. Trimming left V 1 base short and J 2 bases short, with 11 bases between. Germline CDR1 is SGHTA and CDR2 is FQGNSA. The CDR3 here is CASSLGRVNNYGYTF. CDR3 coding DNA: TGTGCCAGCAGCTTAGGCAGGGTGAACAACTATGGCTACACCTTC.